The clone carrying this T cell receptor beta chain has a handful of counts. Its antigen is still unknown. The data were obtained in a study of T cell responses to AZD1222 COVID-19 vaccine. General study results and limits: Donors were chiefly white British, with a greater number of females, and clonal diversity was perhaps underestimated. Regions 160-218 and 743-854 held dominance among vaccine-associated CD4 TCRs, which spanned spike. Reportedly, close to half of spike-specific TCRs are directed against unmutated variant regions.

Germline-derived CDR1 and CDR2 are LNHDA and SQIVND (reference sequence). This CDR3 is built from 15 residues. Trimming stripped 5 bases from V and 0 bases from J, with 11 bases between. Method: immunoSEQ multiplex PCR; TCRdb's copy keeps in-frame clones and lacks some. The sample yields about 140,000 clones, over 85% seen once. The chain couples TRBV19 to TRBJ1-5; perhaps TRBD1 as D (5 bases). The specimen comprised peripheral blood, sampled on day 0 of AZD1222 vaccination. This clonotype originated in an adult in good health. The CDR3 loop reads CASSAGLISNQPQHF. DNA of the CDR3: TGTGCCAGTAGTGCGGGACTCATTAGCAATCAGCCCCAGCATTTT.